This T cell receptor beta chain originates from a study of T-cell memory formation after mild COVID-19. For the study at large: TCR clusters showed largely donor specificity. Findings of the study overall: Among clones peaking at day 37 in the second wave, SARS-CoV-2 specificity remained unconfirmed. Contracting clones from day 15 to 85 showed balanced CD4/CD8; later expanders favored CD4+.

Barcoded TCR alpha and TCR beta cDNA libraries with UMIs came from 5'RACE using constant-segment primers. TCRdb called the 5' RACE reads again in MiXCR, with one record for every CDR3 protein. The sample records 450,000 to 650,000 distinct CDR3 sequences, over 20% being singletons. This CDR3 has 18 residues. Germline loops: CDR1 LNHNV, CDR2 YYDKDF (reference sequence). V shed 0 bases and J 1 base; nucleotides not matched to a gene: 11. Note on this clonotype: Its antigen is still unknown.

The sequenced material came from PBMCs or a T cell subset sorted from them (not recorded which). The genes are TRBV15 and TRBJ2-7; the match to TRBD1 covers 8 bases. This receptor was obtained from an adult woman who had mild COVID-19 (a few samples of this study predate the infection). Cell type and time point are not known. The CDR3 nucleotides are TGTGCCACCAGCAGAGATAGGAGGATTGGGACAGGATCCTACGAGCAGTACTTC. It encodes CATSRDRRIGTGSYEQYF. Supplemented by reference TRBV15 and TRBJ2-7, the full variable domain reads DAMVIQNPRYQVTQFGKPVTLSCSQTLNHNVMYWYQQKSSQAPKLLFHYYDKDFNNEADTPDNFQSRRPNTSFCFLDIRSPGLGDTAMYLCATSRDRRIGTGSYEQYFGPGTRLTVT.